A selection of T cell receptor beta chains follows, all from one sample in a study of identifying expanded T cells in peripheral blood. Clones were sequenced by immunoSEQ multiplex PCR, and TCRdb holds only the in-frame ones, with some missing. The repertoire holds 50,000 to 65,000 clones, with around nine tenths as singletons. Sequenced sample: blood. The receptors derive from a person aged 18 to 70 in good health. Both conserved end residues are part of each CDR3. The order of the fields is D gene, J gene, clone size, V gene, CDR3 protein, CDR3 DNA. The D gene is left open where the match is weak. Only part of the rows carry a size: once, few, many, or a class if the clone is expanded.

D gene: .; J gene: TRBJ2-1; clone size: .; V gene: TRBV19; CDR3 protein: CASSIDPEEGELDEQFF; CDR3 DNA: TGTGCCAGTAGTATAGACCCTGAGGAGGGGGAACTGGATGAGCAGTTCTTC
D gene: TRBD1; J gene: TRBJ1-2; clone size: .; V gene: TRBV7-8; CDR3 protein: CASSPRDRGLTNYGYTF; CDR3 DNA: TGTGCCAGCAGCCCACGGGACAGGGGGCTTACTAACTATGGCTACACCTTC
D gene: TRBD1; J gene: TRBJ1-3; clone size: .; V gene: TRBV7-6; CDR3 protein: CASRETGAGNTIYF; CDR3 DNA: TGTGCCAGCCGAGAGACAGGGGCTGGAAACACCATATATTTT
D gene: .; J gene: TRBJ2-7; clone size: .; V gene: TRBV13; CDR3 protein: CASSLQSPGQAYEQYF; CDR3 DNA: TGTGCCAGCAGCCTACAATCCCCGGGACAAGCCTACGAGCAGTACTTC
D gene: .; J gene: TRBJ1-2; clone size: .; V gene: TRBV6-5; CDR3 protein: CASSSQTAGRGYTF; CDR3 DNA: TGTGCCAGCAGTTCCCAAACCGCAGGTCGTGGCTACACCTTC
D gene: .; J gene: TRBJ1-5; clone size: .; V gene: TRBV10-3; CDR3 protein: CAISEQQGVGNQPQHF; CDR3 DNA: TGTGCCATCAGTGAGCAGCAGGGAGTAGGCAATCAGCCCCAGCATTTT
D gene: .; J gene: TRBJ2-7; clone size: .; V gene: TRBV5-6; CDR3 protein: CASSRYRSAQYF; CDR3 DNA: TGTGCCAGCAGCCGTTACAGGAGTGCGCAGTACTTC
D gene: TRBD2; J gene: TRBJ2-7; clone size: .; V gene: TRBV5-1; CDR3 protein: CASSRTSGSHEQYF; CDR3 DNA: TGCGCCAGCAGCCGGACTAGCGGGAGCCACGAGCAGTACTTC
D gene: .; J gene: TRBJ2-7; clone size: once; V gene: TRBV7-8; CDR3 protein: CASSFPGGTYEQYF; CDR3 DNA: TGTGCCAGCAGCTTCCCTGGGGGGACCTACGAGCAGTACTTC
D gene: TRBD1; J gene: TRBJ2-1; clone size: .; V gene: TRBV27; CDR3 protein: CASKRDREAYNEQFF; CDR3 DNA: TGTGCCAGCAAACGGGACAGGGAGGCATACAATGAGCAGTTCTTC
D gene: TRBD2; J gene: TRBJ2-3; clone size: .; V gene: TRBV29-1; CDR3 protein: CSARTSSGPDTQYF; CDR3 DNA: TGCAGCGCCCGGACTAGTTCGGGGCCAGATACGCAGTATTTT
D gene: .; J gene: TRBJ1-4; clone size: .; V gene: TRBV6-5; CDR3 protein: CASTRDSREKLFF; CDR3 DNA: TGTGCCAGCACCCGGGACTCGAGAGAAAAACTGTTTTTT
D gene: .; J gene: TRBJ1-6; clone size: .; V gene: TRBV2; CDR3 protein: CASSEVRESHSPLHF; CDR3 DNA: TGTGCCAGCAGTGAAGTCAGGGAGTCCCATTCACCCCTCCACTTT
D gene: TRBD1; J gene: TRBJ2-3; clone size: .; V gene: TRBV28; CDR3 protein: CASTDRRTDTQYF; CDR3 DNA: TGTGCCAGCACGGACAGGCGTACAGATACGCAGTATTTT
D gene: .; J gene: TRBJ1-3; clone size: .; V gene: TRBV6-1; CDR3 protein: CASSEAGVGNTIYF; CDR3 DNA: TGTGCCAGCAGTGAGGCAGGGGTTGGAAACACCATATATTTT
D gene: TRBD1; J gene: TRBJ1-1; clone size: .; V gene: TRBV7-2; CDR3 protein: CASSSRTGSGTEAFF; CDR3 DNA: TGTGCCAGCAGCTCAAGGACAGGCTCGGGCACTGAAGCTTTCTTT
D gene: .; J gene: TRBJ2-1; clone size: .; V gene: TRBV4-3; CDR3 protein: CASSQTSVGYNEQFF; CDR3 DNA: TGCGCCAGCAGCCAAACGTCGGTCGGCTACAATGAGCAGTTCTTC
D gene: .; J gene: TRBJ2-1; clone size: few; V gene: TRBV7-2; CDR3 protein: CASSLPRRGHNEQFF; CDR3 DNA: TGTGCCAGCAGCTTACCTCGGCGGGGACACAATGAGCAGTTCTTC
D gene: .; J gene: TRBJ1-2; clone size: .; V gene: TRBV7-2; CDR3 protein: CASSLAQGELGYTF; CDR3 DNA: TGTGCCAGCAGCTTAGCCCAGGGAGAGCTTGGCTACACCTTC
D gene: .; J gene: TRBJ2-7; clone size: .; V gene: TRBV6-5; CDR3 protein: CARPPGLWCEQYF; CDR3 DNA: TGTGCCAGGCCCCCCGGACTCTGGTGCGAGCAGTACTTC
D gene: .; J gene: TRBJ2-6; clone size: .; V gene: TRBV4-2; CDR3 protein: CASSQVADLYGANVLTF; CDR3 DNA: TGTGCCAGCAGCCAAGTCGCGGACCTCTACGGGGCCAACGTCCTGACTTTC
D gene: .; J gene: TRBJ1-3; clone size: .; V gene: TRBV25-1; CDR3 protein: CASSELTGAGNTIYF; CDR3 DNA: TGTGCCAGCAGTGAATTAACGGGGGCGGGAAACACCATATATTTT
D gene: .; J gene: TRBJ2-5; clone size: .; V gene: TRBV13; CDR3 protein: CASSSRGGGETQYF; CDR3 DNA: TGTGCCAGCAGCTCCCGGGGCGGCGGGGAGACCCAGTACTTC
D gene: .; J gene: TRBJ1-4; clone size: .; V gene: TRBV2; CDR3 protein: CASSVNNEKLFF; CDR3 DNA: TGTGCCAGCAGCGTCAATAATGAAAAACTGTTTTTT
D gene: .; J gene: TRBJ2-7; clone size: .; V gene: TRBV5-5; CDR3 protein: CASSYVGKGFDLGEQYF; CDR3 DNA: TGTGCCAGCAGCTACGTTGGTAAGGGGTTCGATCTCGGCGAGCAGTACTTC
D gene: .; J gene: TRBJ2-1; clone size: .; V gene: TRBV28; CDR3 protein: CASSLLMGQEQFF; CDR3 DNA: TGTGCCAGCAGTTTATTAATGGGACAAGAGCAGTTCTTC
D gene: .; J gene: TRBJ2-2; clone size: .; V gene: TRBV11-3; CDR3 protein: CASSFSRGANTGELFF; CDR3 DNA: TGTGCCAGCAGCTTTAGCAGGGGGGCGAACACCGGGGAGCTGTTTTTT
D gene: TRBD2; J gene: TRBJ2-5; clone size: .; V gene: TRBV4-3; CDR3 protein: CASSQEGPTSRVQYF; CDR3 DNA: TGCGCCAGCAGCCAAGAAGGGCCGACTAGCCGGGTCCAGTACTTC
D gene: .; J gene: TRBJ2-2; clone size: .; V gene: TRBV19; CDR3 protein: CASSILDGELFF; CDR3 DNA: TGTGCCAGTAGTATACTGGACGGGGAGCTGTTTTTT
D gene: .; J gene: TRBJ2-1; clone size: .; V gene: TRBV6-5; CDR3 protein: CASTRGAEQFF; CDR3 DNA: TGTGCCAGTACAAGGGGGGCCGAGCAGTTCTTC
D gene: TRBD1; J gene: TRBJ2-2; clone size: .; V gene: TRBV5-1; CDR3 protein: CASSPGTGSYGELFF; CDR3 DNA: TGCGCCAGCAGCCCAGGGACAGGGTCTTACGGGGAGCTGTTTTTT
D gene: TRBD2; J gene: TRBJ2-7; clone size: medium-sized; V gene: TRBV9; CDR3 protein: CASSPGTSGRGEQYF; CDR3 DNA: TGTGCCAGCAGCCCCGGGACTAGCGGGAGGGGGGAGCAGTACTTC
D gene: TRBD1; J gene: TRBJ1-2; clone size: .; V gene: TRBV11-2; CDR3 protein: CASSLGTGRGGYTF; CDR3 DNA: TGTGCCAGCAGCTTAGGGACAGGGAGAGGTGGCTACACCTTC
D gene: TRBD1; J gene: TRBJ1-4; clone size: .; V gene: TRBV12-5; CDR3 protein: CASGSGQGINEKLFF; CDR3 DNA: TGTGCTAGTGGTTCCGGACAGGGAATTAATGAAAAACTGTTTTTT
D gene: .; J gene: TRBJ2-1; clone size: .; V gene: TRBV5-6; CDR3 protein: CASSLWVPTTEQFF; CDR3 DNA: TGTGCCAGCAGCTTGTGGGTCCCGACTACTGAGCAGTTCTTC
D gene: TRBD1; J gene: TRBJ1-1; clone size: .; V gene: TRBV18; CDR3 protein: CASSLLQGANTEAFF; CDR3 DNA: TGTGCCAGCTCACTCTTACAGGGGGCGAACACTGAAGCTTTCTTT